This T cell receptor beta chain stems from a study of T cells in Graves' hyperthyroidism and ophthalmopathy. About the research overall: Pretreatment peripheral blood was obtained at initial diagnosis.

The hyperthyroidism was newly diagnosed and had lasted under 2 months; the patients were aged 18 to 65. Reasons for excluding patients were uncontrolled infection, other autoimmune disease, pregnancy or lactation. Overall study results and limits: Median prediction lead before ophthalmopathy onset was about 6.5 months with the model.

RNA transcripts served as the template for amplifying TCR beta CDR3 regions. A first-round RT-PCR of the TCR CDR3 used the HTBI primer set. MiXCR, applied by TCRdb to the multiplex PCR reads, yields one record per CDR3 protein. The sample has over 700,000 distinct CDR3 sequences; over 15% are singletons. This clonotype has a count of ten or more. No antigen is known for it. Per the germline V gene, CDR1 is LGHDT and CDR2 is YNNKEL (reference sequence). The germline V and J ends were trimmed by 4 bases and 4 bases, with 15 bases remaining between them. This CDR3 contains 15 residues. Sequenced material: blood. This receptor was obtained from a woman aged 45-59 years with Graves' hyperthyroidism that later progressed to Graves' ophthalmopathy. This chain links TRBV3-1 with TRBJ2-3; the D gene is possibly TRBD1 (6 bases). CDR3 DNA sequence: TGTGCCAGCAGCCCTTCCGAACAGGGACCAGATACGCAGTATTTT. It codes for CASSPSEQGPDTQYF.